Sequencing of this T cell receptor beta chain was carried out in a study of early T cells in non-severe SARS-CoV-2 infection. Study details: Sequencing of unsorted whole blood was done on bulk RNA, leaving chains unpaired.

CDR3 length: 15 amino acids. The V gene's germline CDR1 is MNHEY and CDR2 SMNVEV (reference sequence). With 0 bases removed from V and 5 bases from J, the gap between germline ends came to 13 bases. Separate cDNA molecules each had unique molecular identifiers attached to them. Each CDR3 protein gets one entry after TCRdb re-called the 5' RACE reads with MiXCR. The data contain 30,000 or so distinct CDR3 sequences, about 7% of them singletons. This receptor was taken from an adult who was a healthcare worker with PCR-confirmed SARS-CoV-2 infection or an uninfected control (not recorded which). This chain links TRBV27 with TRBJ1-2, with D uncertain. The sequenced material came from whole blood. The CDR3 loop is CASSLSGPLEYGYTF. CDR3 DNA: TGTGCCAGCAGTTTATCGGGCCCTTTGGAGTATGGCTACACCTTC.